Sequencing of this T cell receptor (beta chain) was carried out in a study of blood T cell repertoires in COVID-19. About the research overall: COVID-19 samples from acute and convalescent phases originated in the United States, Italy and Spain. Sources were T cells, B-cell-depleted T cells, or PBMCs; the material itself was cDNA or gDNA.

The germline V gene encodes CDR1 MNHEY and CDR2 SMNVEV (reference sequence). CDR3 length: 17 residues. V shed 4 bases and J 4 bases; nucleotides not matched to a gene: 11. As processed by the authors: Reference gene primer amplification gave nucleated cell count estimates. Sequenced by immunoSEQ multiplex PCR; TCRdb stores in-frame clones only, minus some. Clone size and the V and J calls come from that table; the DNA yielded D and trimming. The profile shows a few hundred thousand clones, 84% of them singletons. The TCR sequence derives from a woman in her sixties or seventies with acute or convalescent COVID-19. Sequenced: peripheral blood. The chain has TRBV27 and TRBJ2-1; 9 positions match TRBD2. In nucleotides, the CDR3 is TGTGCCAGCAGTTCACAGGAAACTAGCGGGCCGTACAATGAGCAGTTCTTC. Translated, it gives CASSSQETSGPYNEQFF.